A selection of T cell receptor beta chains follows, all from one sample in a study of shared clonotypes between healthy human individuals. Sequencing was performed with immunoSEQ multiplex PCR; in TCRdb, only in-frame clones are kept and a portion is missing. Of under 600,000 clones listed, approximately 95% were seen once; the top ten hold about 0.059%. The sample was naive CD4+ T cells sorted from blood. These receptors were obtained from a woman in her thirties in good health. The CDR3 runs from the conserved cysteine through the conserved F or W. A D gene is named only where the DNA matches it firmly. Clone size is given for some rows only: seen once, a few or many times, or a class if the clone is expanded.

abundance | j_gene | d_gene | v_gene | CDR3aa | CDR3nt
. | TRBJ2-2 | . | TRBV19 | CASSIASAGELFF | TGTGCCAGTAGTATAGCTAGTGCCGGGGAGCTGTTTTTT
. | TRBJ2-7 | . | TRBV7-9 | CASNSDGGSYEQYF | TGTGCCAGCAACTCGGACGGAGGATCCTACGAGCAGTACTTC
. | TRBJ2-7 | TRBD2 | TRBV14 | CASSQGLAGGYEQYF | TGTGCCAGCAGCCAAGGACTAGCGGGAGGCTACGAGCAGTACTTC
. | TRBJ2-7 | . | TRBV11-3 | CASSQGTPSGEQYF | TGTGCCAGCAGCCAGGGAACCCCATCCGGAGAGCAGTACTTC
. | TRBJ1-3 | . | TRBV6-1 | CASSERPLPFWRDSGNTIYF | TGTGCCAGCAGTGAAAGGCCTCTCCCCTTCTGGAGGGATTCTGGAAACACCATATATTTT
. | TRBJ1-4 | TRBD1 | TRBV6-6 | CASSWAGGVNEKLFF | TGTGCCAGCAGTTGGGCAGGGGGGGTTAATGAAAAACTGTTTTTT
. | TRBJ2-1 | TRBD2 | TRBV11-2 | CASSYGTSGRSEQFF | TGTGCCAGCAGCTACGGGACTAGCGGGAGATCTGAGCAGTTCTTC
. | TRBJ1-3 | . | TRBV19 | CASADPGGPSGNTIYF | TGTGCCAGTGCCGACCCCGGGGGACCCTCTGGAAACACCATATATTTT
. | TRBJ2-3 | TRBD1 | TRBV7-2 | CASSFGTDFFTDTQYF | TGTGCCAGCAGCTTCGGGACAGACTTTTTCACAGATACGCAGTATTTT
once | TRBJ2-1 | . | TRBV5-1 | CASSEGLRADVDNEQFF | TGCGCCAGCAGCGAAGGACTGCGAGCGGATGTAGACAATGAGCAGTTCTTC
. | TRBJ2-1 | TRBD2 | TRBV6-5 | CASSYTEGLALFF | TGTGCCAGCAGTTACACCGAAGGACTAGCCCTGTTCTTC
. | TRBJ1-5 | . | TRBV10-2 | CASRGTRGNQPQHF | TGCGCCAGCAGAGGGACACGGGGCAATCAGCCCCAGCATTTT